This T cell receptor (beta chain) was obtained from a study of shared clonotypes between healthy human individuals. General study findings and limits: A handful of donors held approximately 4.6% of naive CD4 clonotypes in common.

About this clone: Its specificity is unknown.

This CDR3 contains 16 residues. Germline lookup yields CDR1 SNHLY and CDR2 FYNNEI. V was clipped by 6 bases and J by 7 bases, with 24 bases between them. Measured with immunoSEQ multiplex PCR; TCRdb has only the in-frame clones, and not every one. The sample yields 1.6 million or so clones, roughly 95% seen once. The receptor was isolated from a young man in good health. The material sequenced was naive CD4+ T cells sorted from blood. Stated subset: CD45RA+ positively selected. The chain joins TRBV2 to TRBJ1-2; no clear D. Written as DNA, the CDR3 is TGTGCCAGCAGCCAAGACATTTTAGCAGGTGTGGGTGGCTACACCTTC. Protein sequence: CASSQDILAGVGGYTF. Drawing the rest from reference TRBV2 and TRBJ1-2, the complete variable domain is EPEVTQTPSHQVTQMGQEVILRCVPISNHLYFYWYRQILGQKVEFLVSFYNNEISEKSEIFDDQFSVERPDGSNFTLKIRSTKLEDSAMYFCASSQDILAGVGGYTFGSGTRLTVV.